The 7 T cell receptor beta chains below all came from one sample that was sequenced in a study of shared clonotypes between healthy human individuals. The method was immunoSEQ multiplex PCR; TCRdb's version includes in-frame clones alone and lacks a portion of them. The profile covers more than 2,000,000 clones, with more than 90% appearing a single time and around 0.14% taken by the ten largest. Sequenced: naive CD4+ T cells sorted from blood. Described subset: CD45RA+ positively selected. These receptors all stem from a man between 18 and 29 years old in good health.

The chain is built from TRBV30 and TRBJ2-1, with D perhaps TRBD2 (5 bases). The CDR3 spans 14 residues. V lost 5 bases and J 2 bases, leaving 13 bases between the germline ends. CDR1 is GTSNPN, CDR2 SVGIG, per germline (reference sequence). This CDR3 reads CAWSSGIPYNEQFF. The CDR3 coding sequence is TGTGCCTGGTCCTCGGGGATCCCCTACAATGAGCAGTTCTTC.

The rearrangement uses TRBV10-3 and TRBJ2-7, with 8 positions matching TRBD1. J lost 6 bases, V lost 3 bases, and 10 bases had no gene match. The V gene's germline CDR1 is ENHRY and CDR2 SYGVKD. The CDR3 covers 15 residues. CDR3: CAISDVRTGQGEQYF. The DNA of the CDR3 is TGTGCCATCAGTGATGTAAGGACAGGGCAGGGCGAGCAGTACTTC.

V gene TRBV18 combines with J gene TRBJ2-7, with 8 bases lining up with TRBD2. The J segment lost 6 bases and the V segment lost 6 bases, leaving 13 bases of the junction unmatched. Per the germline V gene, CDR1 is KGHSH and CDR2 is LQKENI. The CDR3 runs 15 residues. CDR3 sequence: CASSPRGSGDGEQYF. In DNA, the CDR3 is TGTGCCAGCTCGCCCCGGGGTAGCGGGGACGGCGAGCAGTACTTC.

V and J are TRBV7-2 and TRBJ2-7; 7 positions match TRBD2. V was pared by 5 bases and J by 2 bases, with 9 bases of the junction left unmatched. CDR1 is SGHTA, CDR2 FQGNSA, per germline. This CDR3 has 15 amino acids. This CDR3 is CASSREGSGAYEQYF. The CDR3 nucleotides are TGTGCCAGCAGCAGAGAGGGCAGCGGGGCCTACGAGCAGTACTTC.

The CDR3 is CASRKGREGETQYF. The CDR3 nucleotides are TGTGCCAGCAGAAAAGGGCGGGAGGGGGAGACCCAGTACTTC. The V call is TRBV2, the J call TRBJ2-5; 9 bases line up with TRBD2. The CDR3 contains 14 residues. The V segment lost 6 bases and the J segment 5 bases; nucleotides outside the gene matches: 7. Germline V gives CDR1 SNHLY, CDR2 FYNNEI. Looking up the rest from reference TRBV2 and TRBJ2-5 gives the full variable domain: EPEVTQTPSHQVTQMGQEVILRCVPISNHLYFYWYRQILGQKVEFLVSFYNNEISEKSEIFDDQFSVERPDGSNFTLKIRSTKLEDSAMYFCASRKGREGETQYFGPGTRLLVL.

The rearrangement uses TRBV7-9 and TRBJ2-1; D not resolved. Trimming left V 3 bases short and J 7 bases short, with 10 bases between. The CDR3 is made up of 13 amino acids. CDR1 SEHNR and CDR2 FQNEAQ come from the germline V gene (reference sequence). The chain's CDR3 is CASSFYRGNEQFF. In nucleotides, the CDR3 is TGTGCCAGCAGCTTTTACCGTGGGAATGAGCAGTTCTTC.

Worth noting for this clone: The sample has other DNA sequences that encode this CDR3 too. The chain combines TRBV7-8 with TRBJ2-7; D is ambiguous. The CDR3 totals 12 residues. The V gene's germline CDR1 is SGHVS and CDR2 FQNEAQ. V lost 2 bases and J 3 bases, leaving 5 bases between the germline ends. CDR3 sequence reads: CASSLSGYEQYF. The CDR3 DNA reads TGTGCCAGCAGCTTAAGTGGCTACGAGCAGTACTTC.